The rows below give T cell receptor beta chains drawn from one sample of a study of cytomegalovirus exposure and HLA in healthy donors. Data came from immunoSEQ multiplex PCR; TCRdb stores just in-frame clones and leaves some out. The sample consists of a few hundred thousand clones, about 79% of them appearing once. Source material: PBMCs. Source of these receptors: a man in his late teens or twenties in good health and CMV-seronegative. CDR3s include the opening cysteine and the closing phenylalanine or tryptophan. A D gene is named only where the DNA matches it firmly. Only some rows state a clone size, as once, few, many or a class for expanded clones.

d_gene	v_gene	abundance	j_gene	CDR3aa	CDR3nt
TRBD1	TRBV11-1	-	TRBJ2-2	CASSSSTGAGELFF	TGTGCCAGCAGCTCGTCCACAGGGGCCGGGGAGCTGTTTTTT
TRBD1	TRBV11-3	-	TRBJ2-5	CASSPRTGSGAETQYF	TGTGCCAGCAGCCCCAGGACAGGATCAGGGGCAGAGACCCAGTACTTC
-	TRBV6-5	-	TRBJ1-1	CASKYMNTEAFF	TGTGCCAGCAAATACATGAACACTGAAGCTTTCTTT
TRBD2	TRBV7-2	-	TRBJ2-1	CASSSRTSGVGNEQFF	TGTGCCAGCAGCTCGCGGACTAGCGGGGTCGGCAATGAGCAGTTCTTC
-	TRBV10-1	-	TRBJ2-1	CASYGNDRGAGNEQFF	TGCGCCAGCTATGGGAATGATCGGGGAGCGGGTAATGAGCAGTTCTTC
TRBD1	TRBV5-1	-	TRBJ1-4	CASSPTGGANEKLFF	TGCGCCAGCAGCCCGACAGGGGGCGCGAATGAAAAACTGTTTTTT
-	TRBV30	-	TRBJ2-2	CAWSFPRDTYANTGELFF	TGTGCCTGGAGTTTCCCCCGGGACACCTACGCGAACACCGGGGAGCTGTTTTTT
-	TRBV30	-	TRBJ2-3	CAWSVGGGPDTQYF	TGTGCCTGGAGTGTCGGCGGGGGCCCAGATACGCAGTATTTT
TRBD1	TRBV18	-	TRBJ1-4	CASSTRGQGGNEKLFF	TGTGCCAGCTCCACGAGGGGACAGGGAGGAAATGAAAAACTGTTTTTT
TRBD2	TRBV30	once	TRBJ2-3	CAWSVPSGGPDTQYF	TGTGCCTGGAGTGTACCTAGCGGGGGCCCAGATACGCAGTATTTT